This T cell receptor beta chain was recovered during a study of OX40 agonist ivuxolimab in advanced cancers. The wider study: The diagnoses of dose-escalation patients were hepatocellular carcinoma, melanoma, renal cell or head and neck cancer. Those enrolled were roughly 80% male, with a mean age of 60 years and ages from about 20 to 79. Study findings and constraints: On average, a greater number of expanded clones characterised CD8+ T cells relative to CD4+.

Drawing of blood for sampling happened at baseline, at cycle 4 day 1, and at cycle 7 day 1. To note about this clone: Its matching antigen is unknown.

Assay used: immunoSEQ multiplex PCR; TCRdb lists only in-frame clones, some missing. The table includes about 70,000 clones, roughly 80% detected once. V shed 3 bases, J shed 1 base, and the junction held 6 bases outside the gene matches. Germline V gene sequence: CDR1 MNHNS, CDR2 SASEGT. There are 16 residues in the CDR3. V gene TRBV6-1 combines with J gene TRBJ1-2, with TRBD1 identical over 9 bases. Sample: CD4+ or CD8+ T cells sorted from blood, taken in a trial of the OX40 agonist ivuxolimab. The TCR comes from an adult with an advanced solid tumor such as melanoma, head and neck, liver or kidney cancer. CDR3 loop: CASSDGRQGGNYGYTF. Written as DNA, the CDR3 is TGTGCCAGCAGTGATGGTCGACAGGGGGGTAACTATGGCTACACCTTC.